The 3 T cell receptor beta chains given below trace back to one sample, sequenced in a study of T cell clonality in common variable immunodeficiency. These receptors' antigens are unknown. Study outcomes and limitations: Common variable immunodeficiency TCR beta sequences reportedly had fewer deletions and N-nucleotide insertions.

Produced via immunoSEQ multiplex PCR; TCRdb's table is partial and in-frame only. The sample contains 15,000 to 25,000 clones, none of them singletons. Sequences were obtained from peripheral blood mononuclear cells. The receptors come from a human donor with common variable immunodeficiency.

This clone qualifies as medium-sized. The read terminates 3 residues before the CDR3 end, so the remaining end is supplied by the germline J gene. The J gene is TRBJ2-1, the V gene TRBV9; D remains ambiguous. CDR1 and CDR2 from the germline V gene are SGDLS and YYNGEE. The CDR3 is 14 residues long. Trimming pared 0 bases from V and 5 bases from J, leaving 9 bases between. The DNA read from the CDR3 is TGTGCCAGCAGCGTAGACCCCAACAACAATGAG. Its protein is CASSVDPNNNE. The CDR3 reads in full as CASSVDPNNNEQFF.

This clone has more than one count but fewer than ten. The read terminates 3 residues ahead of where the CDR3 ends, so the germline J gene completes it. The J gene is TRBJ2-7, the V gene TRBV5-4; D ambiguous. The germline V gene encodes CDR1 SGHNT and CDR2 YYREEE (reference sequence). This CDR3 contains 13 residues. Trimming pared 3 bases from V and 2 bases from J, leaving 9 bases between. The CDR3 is CASSSQTTYEQYF. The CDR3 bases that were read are TGTGCCAGCAGCTCCCAAACTACCTACGAG.

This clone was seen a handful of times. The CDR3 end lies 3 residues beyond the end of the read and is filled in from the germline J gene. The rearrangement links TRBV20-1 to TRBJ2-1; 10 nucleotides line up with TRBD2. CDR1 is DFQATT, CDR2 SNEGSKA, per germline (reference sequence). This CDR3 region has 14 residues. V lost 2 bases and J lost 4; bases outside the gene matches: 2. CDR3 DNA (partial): TGCAGTGCTAGAATTAGCGGGGGGTACAATGAG. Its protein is CSARISGGYNE. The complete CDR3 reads CSARISGGYNEQFF.